Presented here are 21 T cell receptor beta chains from one specimen sequenced in a study of cytomegalovirus exposure and HLA in healthy donors (dated by TCRdb to about 2017). Libraries were made using the immunoSEQ multiplex PCR assay. A mixture of 60 forward primers for TCR Vbeta segments and 13 reverse primers for TCR Jbeta segments was used in the multiplex PCR. TCRdb provides this immuneACCESS table in a form limited to in-frame rearrangements. Some clones are lacking; in checked studies, under half of them reflect an unresolved V gene, and why the rest are absent is not known. The sample contains approximately 190,000 clones, roughly 85% of them found a single time. The top ten constitute around 1.7% of the sample. Sequenced: PBMCs. Receptors originate from a woman aged 18-30 years in good health and CMV-seronegative.

The CDR3 nucleotides are TGTGCCAGCAGGCGGGACAGCTATAATTCACCCCTCCACTTT. This codes for CASRRDSYNSPLHF. The chain carries TRBV27 and TRBJ1-6; 7 positions match TRBD1. The CDR3 has 14 residues. Germline CDR1 is MNHEY and CDR2 is SMNVEV (reference sequence). Trimming at V came to 6 bases and at J to 3 bases, leaving 2 bases not matched to a gene.

As for this clone: Other DNA sequences in the sample encode the same CDR3. CDR3 sequence (DNA): TGCGCCAGCAGCCTCCGGACAGGGGTCTCTGAAGCTTTCTTT. Amino acid sequence: CASSLRTGVSEAFF. The rearrangement links TRBV5-1 to TRBJ1-1, with 9 bases identical to TRBD1. Germline CDR1 reads SGHRS; CDR2 reads YFSETQ. With V trimmed by 4 bases and J by 6 bases, 7 bases remained unmatched. The CDR3 length is 14 residues. The full variable domain, completed using reference TRBV5-1 and TRBJ1-1, is KAGVTQTPRYLIKTRGQQVTLSCSPISGHRSVSWYQQTPGQGLQFLFEYFSETQRNKGNFPGRFSGRQFSNSRSEMNVSTLELGDSALYLCASSLRTGVSEAFFGQGTRLTVV.

This rearrangement joins TRBV14 to TRBJ1-4; TRBD1 might be the D (6 bases). Deletions cut 4 bases from V and 0 bases from J, with 12 bases between. This CDR3 has 16 residues. The germline gives CDR1 SGHDN, CDR2 FVKESK. The CDR3 loop reads CASSRKPGATNEKLFF. The CDR3 DNA reads TGTGCCAGCAGCCGCAAACCAGGGGCAACTAATGAAAAACTGTTTTTT.

A remark on this clone: The sample has other DNA sequences that encode this CDR3 too. J is TRBJ1-2 and V is TRBV9; D is unresolved. Trimming took 0 bases from V and 8 from J, leaving 8 bases between them. The CDR3 contains 12 residues. The V gene's germline CDR1 is SGDLS and CDR2 YYNGEE. The CDR3 loop is CASSVVGGGYTF. In DNA form, the CDR3 reads TGTGCCAGCAGCGTAGTAGGCGGCGGCTACACCTTC.

The rearrangement uses TRBV5-6 and TRBJ2-3; a possible D gene is TRBD2 (6 bases). This CDR3 contains 15 residues. Trimming stripped 4 bases from V and 2 bases from J, with 14 bases between. Germline loops: CDR1 SGHDT, CDR2 YYEEEE. CDR3: CASSAGLVITDTQYF. The CDR3 DNA is TGTGCCAGCAGCGCGGGACTCGTCATCACAGATACGCAGTATTTT. Together with reference TRBV5-6 and TRBJ2-3, the CDR3 gives the full variable domain: DAGVTQSPTHLIKTRGQQVTLRCSPKSGHDTVSWYQQALGQGPQFIFQYYEEEERQRGNFPDRFSGHQFPNYSSELNVNALLLGDSALYLCASSAGLVITDTQYFGPGTRLTVL.

The CDR3 nucleotides are TGTGCCAGCAGTTTTGGCTTAGGAGGGAGTAATGAGCAGTTCTTC. Residues: CASSFGLGGSNEQFF. The rearrangement uses TRBV27 and TRBJ2-1; tentatively, D is TRBD2 (6 bases). V lost 3 bases, J lost 7 bases, and 16 bases lay in between. This CDR3 region has 15 residues. The germline gives CDR1 MNHEY, CDR2 SMNVEV (reference sequence).

The chain has TRBV4-3 and TRBJ2-1; 12 nucleotides agree with TRBD2. The CDR3 spans 19 residues. Germline CDR1 and CDR2: LGHNA and YSLEER. Losses at the gene ends were 4 bases for V and 6 bases for J; bases not matched to a gene: 16. The CDR3 loop is CASSLVHRLAGANRNEQFF. Here the CDR3 DNA reads TGCGCCAGCAGCCTCGTGCACCGACTAGCGGGAGCCAATCGCAATGAGCAGTTCTTC.

The V gene is TRBV9, the J gene TRBJ2-5; 7 bases align to TRBD1. In germline, CDR1 is SGDLS, CDR2 YYNGEE. J was trimmed by 1 base and V by 4 bases; bases with no gene match: 4. This CDR3 comprises 14 residues. In DNA, the CDR3 is TGTGCCAGCAGCCCCTGGACAGGCCAAGAGACCCAGTACTTC. Translated: CASSPWTGQETQYF.

The chain employs TRBV4-3 and TRBJ1-5; D ambiguous. V was shortened by 1 base and J by 10 bases, with 11 bases between the two germline ends. The CDR3 contains 13 residues. Germline CDR1 LGHNA, CDR2 YSLEER. CDR3 DNA: TGCGCCAGCAGCCAAGGCGGAGGTGCTCCCCAGCATTTT. Its translation: CASSQGGGAPQHF.

This chain links TRBV25-1 with TRBJ1-1, with TRBD1 as a possible D gene (5 bases). From germline, CDR1 is MGHDK and CDR2 SYGVNS. The V end lost 5 bases, the J end lost 0 bases, and 13 bases lay between the germline ends. The CDR3 has 15 residues. DNA of the CDR3: TGTGCCAGCAGTCAAGGGGACTACATGAACACTGAAGCTTTCTTT. It encodes CASSQGDYMNTEAFF.

This chain joins TRBV27 and TRBJ2-5; D is perhaps TRBD1 (6 bases). CDR3 length equals 14 residues. Trimming removed 5 bases at V and 5 bases at J, with 15 bases between. In germline, CDR1 is MNHEY, CDR2 SMNVEV (reference sequence). CDR3 coding DNA: TGTGCCAGCAGTCCGTGGACAGCAAGGGAGACCCAGTACTTC. Encoded protein: CASSPWTARETQYF.

This clone was observed a few times. V usage is TRBV7-2 and J usage is TRBJ1-1; a possible D gene is TRBD1 (6 bases). Germline V gene sequence: CDR1 SGHTA, CDR2 FQGNSA. Trimming took 5 bases from V and 1 from J, leaving 14 bases between them. The CDR3 runs 15 residues. The CDR3 here is CASSDNLQGNTEAFF. The CDR3 DNA reads TGTGCCAGCAGCGACAATTTACAGGGGAACACTGAAGCTTTCTTT.

The rearrangement links TRBV27 to TRBJ1-1, with unresolved D. This CDR3 spans 14 amino acids. CDR1 is MNHEY and CDR2 is SMNVEV in the germline V gene (reference sequence). V lost 4 bases, J lost 6 bases, and 15 bases lay in between. The CDR3 bases are TGTGCCAGCAGTTCGCTGACTGAGCGGGCTGAAGCTTTCTTT. This sequence encodes CASSSLTERAEAFF.

The J gene is TRBJ1-5, the V gene TRBV5-1; D unclear. CDR1 and CDR2 (germline): SGHRS, YFSETQ. V was shortened by 8 bases and J by 4 bases, with 19 bases between the two germline ends. CDR3 length: 15 amino acids. DNA of the CDR3: TGCGCCAGACATCGAGGCCGCTGGGTTAATCAGCCCCAGCATTTT. As protein: CARHRGRWVNQPQHF.

The rearrangement uses TRBV28 and TRBJ2-1, with D uncertain. V was pared by 5 bases and J by 6 bases, with 14 bases between. CDR3 size: 14 residues. The germline V gene encodes CDR1 MDHEN and CDR2 SYDVKM. CDR3 amino acids: CASSTTVRGNEQFF. CDR3 DNA sequence: TGTGCCAGCAGTACGACCGTTCGCGGCAATGAGCAGTTCTTC.

The V and J genes are TRBV19 and TRBJ2-2; 7 nucleotides line up with TRBD2. The length of the CDR3 is 15 residues. Losses at the gene ends were 3 bases for V and 6 bases for J; bases not matched to a gene: 7. CDR1 and CDR2 (germline): LNHDA, SQIVND (reference sequence). The DNA for the CDR3 is TGTGCCAGTAGTATGCTGCGGGAGTTAGCCGGGGAGCTGTTTTTT. Residues: CASSMLRELAGELFF.

The chain has TRBV6-5 and TRBJ2-7; TRBD1 aligns across 9 bases. The CDR3 spans 14 residues. Germline V gene sequence: CDR1 MNHEY, CDR2 SVGAGI. The junction had 10 bases not matched to a gene; V was cut back by 6 bases and J by 7 bases. In nucleotides, the CDR3 is TGTGCCAGCAGATTACAGGGGGCGAGCGGTGAGCAGTACTTC. It is translated as CASRLQGASGEQYF.

This clone has only one observation. The gene calls are TRBV5-1 and TRBJ2-3; 8 nucleotides align to TRBD2. CDR3 length: 13 residues. The trim removed 2 bases at V and 6 bases at J, leaving 2 bases unmatched. CDR1 and CDR2 from the germline V gene are SGHRS and YFSETQ. The CDR3 DNA is TGCGCCAGCAGCTTCGGCGGGAGGGATACGCAGTATTTT. This translates into CASSFGGRDTQYF.

The chain uses TRBV5-1 and TRBJ2-7, with D possibly matching TRBD1 (6 bases). Trimming cost V 4 bases and J 5 bases, with 16 bases left between them. The CDR3 consists of 14 residues. Germline-derived CDR1 and CDR2 are SGHRS and YFSETQ. CDR3 sequence: CASSLGHWDNEQYF. In DNA form, the CDR3 reads TGCGCCAGCAGCCTAGGACACTGGGACAACGAGCAGTACTTC.

The table lists this clone with a few counts. The chain is built from TRBV5-6 and TRBJ2-7; no firm D call. This CDR3 has 14 amino acids. Trimming left V 4 bases short and J 6 bases short, with 17 bases between. Per germline, CDR1 SGHDT and CDR2 YYEEEE. This CDR3 reads CASSVRLDTREQYF. The CDR3, as DNA: TGTGCCAGCAGCGTGAGGCTAGATACTCGCGAGCAGTACTTC.

This clone came up once. The genes are TRBV4-2 and TRBJ2-2; 11 bases fit TRBD1. The CDR3 is 16 amino acids. V shed 0 bases, J shed 7 bases, and the junction held 4 bases outside the gene matches. Germline lookup yields CDR1 LGHNA and CDR2 YNFKEQ. CDR3 protein: CASSQEGTGGIGELFF. The CDR3 nucleotides read TGTGCCAGCAGCCAAGAAGGGACAGGGGGTATCGGGGAGCTGTTTTTT.